These T cell receptor beta chains were read from a single sample in a study of control samples from healthy donors and cancer patients. Profiling relied on immunoSEQ multiplex PCR, and the TCRdb table lists in-frame clones only, not all of them. The sample includes roughly 120,000 clones, around nine tenths of them seen just once. The sequenced sample consisted of blood. These receptors came from a human donor in good health. The donor label of this sample is uncertain. Both conserved end residues are part of each CDR3. A D gene is named only where the DNA matches it firmly. Rows may omit the clone size; those that give it use once, few, many or a size class.

d_gene: .
abundance: .
v_gene: TRBV24-1
j_gene: TRBJ1-2
CDR3aa: CATSDLQGDYGYTF
CDR3nt: TGTGCCACCAGTGATTTGCAGGGTGACTATGGCTACACCTTC

d_gene: TRBD2
abundance: .
v_gene: TRBV7-8
j_gene: TRBJ2-3
CDR3aa: CASSWRLARVEDTQYF
CDR3nt: TGTGCCAGCAGCTGGAGACTAGCGAGGGTGGAGGATACGCAGTATTTT

d_gene: TRBD1
abundance: .
v_gene: TRBV27
j_gene: TRBJ1-5
CDR3aa: CASSLGQGYNQPQHF
CDR3nt: TGTGCCAGCAGTTTGGGACAGGGGTACAATCAGCCCCAGCATTTT

d_gene: .
abundance: .
v_gene: TRBV10-3
j_gene: TRBJ1-5
CDR3aa: CAISEYSGNQPQHF
CDR3nt: TGTGCCATCAGTGAGTACAGCGGCAATCAGCCCCAGCATTTT

d_gene: TRBD1
abundance: few
v_gene: TRBV2
j_gene: TRBJ2-7
CDR3aa: CASTSQQGRTAYEQYF
CDR3nt: TGTGCCAGCACTTCTCAACAGGGGCGGACAGCCTACGAGCAGTACTTC

d_gene: .
abundance: few
v_gene: TRBV3-1/TRBV3-2
j_gene: TRBJ1-3
CDR3aa: CASGDSGNTIYF
CDR3nt: TGTGCCAGCGGGGACTCTGGAAACACCATATATTTT

d_gene: .
abundance: .
v_gene: TRBV7-9
j_gene: TRBJ2-7
CDR3aa: CASSLGTGSYEQYF
CDR3nt: TGTGCCAGCAGCTTAGGGACGGGTTCCTACGAGCAGTACTTC

d_gene: TRBD2
abundance: .
v_gene: TRBV27
j_gene: TRBJ2-1
CDR3aa: CASSFTSAAYNEQFF
CDR3nt: TGTGCCAGCAGTTTCACTAGCGCTGCCTACAATGAGCAGTTCTTC

d_gene: .
abundance: .
v_gene: TRBV28
j_gene: TRBJ2-4
CDR3aa: CASSPSGPGAYPLAKNIQYF
CDR3nt: TGTGCCAGCAGCCCCTCAGGTCCGGGGGCCTACCCACTAGCCAAAAACATTCAGTACTTC

d_gene: .
abundance: .
v_gene: TRBV3-1/TRBV3-2
j_gene: TRBJ1-5
CDR3aa: CASSQGAEDGNQPQHF
CDR3nt: TGTGCCAGCAGCCAAGGGGCAGAGGACGGCAATCAGCCCCAGCATTTT

d_gene: .
abundance: .
v_gene: TRBV6-4
j_gene: TRBJ2-1
CDR3aa: CASSDSEGGNEQFF
CDR3nt: TGTGCCAGCAGTGACTCAGAGGGGGGGAATGAGCAGTTCTTC

d_gene: TRBD2
abundance: .
v_gene: TRBV3-1/TRBV3-2
j_gene: TRBJ2-1
CDR3aa: CASSQEGRGGEENEQFF
CDR3nt: TGTGCCAGCAGCCAAGAAGGACGCGGGGGGGAAGAGAATGAGCAGTTCTTC

d_gene: .
abundance: .
v_gene: TRBV5-1
j_gene: TRBJ1-1
CDR3aa: CASSLSSNTEAFF
CDR3nt: TGCGCCAGCAGCCTGTCATCTAACACTGAAGCTTTCTTT

d_gene: .
abundance: .
v_gene: TRBV15
j_gene: TRBJ1-1
CDR3aa: CATGAGYTEAFF
CDR3nt: TGTGCCACCGGGGCTGGGTACACTGAAGCTTTCTTT

d_gene: .
abundance: .
v_gene: TRBV11-3
j_gene: TRBJ2-1
CDR3aa: CASSLSWAGSYNEQFF
CDR3nt: TGTGCCAGCAGCTTAAGTTGGGCAGGCTCCTACAATGAGCAGTTCTTC

d_gene: .
abundance: .
v_gene: TRBV5-6
j_gene: TRBJ2-7
CDR3aa: CASSLAVEQYF
CDR3nt: TGTGCCAGCAGCTTGGCAGTCGAGCAGTACTTC

d_gene: TRBD1
abundance: .
v_gene: TRBV6-5
j_gene: TRBJ1-6
CDR3aa: CASREGTDNSPLHF
CDR3nt: TGTGCCAGCAGGGAGGGGACAGATAATTCACCCCTCCACTTT

d_gene: TRBD1
abundance: .
v_gene: TRBV9
j_gene: TRBJ1-2
CDR3aa: CASSVVIRGLTGGLYYGYTF
CDR3nt: TGTGCCAGCAGCGTAGTGATCAGGGGTCTGACAGGGGGTCTATACTATGGCTACACCTTC

d_gene: .
abundance: once
v_gene: TRBV9
j_gene: TRBJ1-6
CDR3aa: CASSVGQSDSPLHF
CDR3nt: TGTGCCAGCAGCGTAGGACAGTCCGATTCACCCCTCCACTTT

d_gene: .
abundance: .
v_gene: TRBV3-1/TRBV3-2
j_gene: TRBJ1-2
CDR3aa: CASSQNFRGDFGRGGYTF
CDR3nt: TGTGCCAGCAGCCAAAATTTTAGAGGAGACTTTGGGAGAGGTGGCTACACCTTC

d_gene: TRBD1
abundance: .
v_gene: TRBV18
j_gene: TRBJ1-2
CDR3aa: CASSRDSEINYGYTF
CDR3nt: TGTGCCAGCTCACGGGACAGCGAAATTAACTATGGCTACACCTTC

d_gene: .
abundance: .
v_gene: TRBV2
j_gene: TRBJ2-3
CDR3aa: CASSPLGPDTQYF
CDR3nt: TGTGCCAGCAGTCCACTAGGGCCAGATACGCAGTATTTT

d_gene: .
abundance: .
v_gene: TRBV18
j_gene: TRBJ1-1
CDR3aa: CASSLQTEAFF
CDR3nt: TGTGCCAGCTCACTACAGACTGAAGCTTTCTTT

d_gene: .
abundance: .
v_gene: TRBV27
j_gene: TRBJ1-5
CDR3aa: CASSVRGGNQPQHF
CDR3nt: TGTGCCAGCAGTGTACGAGGGGGCAATCAGCCCCAGCATTTT

d_gene: TRBD1
abundance: .
v_gene: TRBV11-2
j_gene: TRBJ2-7
CDR3aa: CASSRGRGQNYEQYF
CDR3nt: TGTGCCAGCAGTCGGGGCAGGGGGCAAAACTACGAGCAGTACTTC

d_gene: .
abundance: .
v_gene: TRBV28
j_gene: TRBJ2-7
CDR3aa: CASSLTPDYEQYF
CDR3nt: TGTGCCAGCAGTTTAACACCCGACTACGAGCAGTACTTC

d_gene: .
abundance: .
v_gene: TRBV10-3
j_gene: TRBJ1-2
CDR3aa: CATFTGYELRYGYTF
CDR3nt: TGTGCCACCTTTACAGGGTACGAACTTCGCTATGGCTACACCTTC

d_gene: .
abundance: .
v_gene: TRBV18
j_gene: TRBJ1-2
CDR3aa: CASSPRASNYGYTF
CDR3nt: TGTGCCAGCTCACCACGTGCCAGTAACTATGGCTACACCTTC

d_gene: .
abundance: .
v_gene: TRBV27
j_gene: TRBJ2-1
CDR3aa: CASSLTPAPYNEQFF
CDR3nt: TGTGCCAGCAGTTTAACCCCCGCCCCCTACAATGAGCAGTTCTTC

d_gene: .
abundance: .
v_gene: TRBV25-1
j_gene: TRBJ2-7
CDR3aa: CASSDWGPLSYEQYF
CDR3nt: TGTGCCAGCAGTGACTGGGGACCGCTATCCTACGAGCAGTACTTC

d_gene: TRBD1
abundance: .
v_gene: TRBV6-5
j_gene: TRBJ1-1
CDR3aa: CASSGQGMNTEAFF
CDR3nt: TGTGCCTCCTCGGGACAGGGTATGAACACTGAAGCTTTCTTT

d_gene: TRBD2
abundance: .
v_gene: TRBV4-1
j_gene: TRBJ2-1
CDR3aa: CASSRLSSGGFYEQFF
CDR3nt: TGCGCCAGCAGCCGACTTAGCAGCGGGGGGTTCTATGAGCAGTTCTTC

d_gene: .
abundance: once
v_gene: TRBV3-1/TRBV3-2
j_gene: TRBJ1-2
CDR3aa: CASSQDLPTGGYTF
CDR3nt: TGTGCCAGCAGCCAAGATCTCCCTACAGGAGGCTACACCTTC

d_gene: .
abundance: .
v_gene: TRBV25-1
j_gene: TRBJ1-1
CDR3aa: CATRGRRGGVNTEAFF
CDR3nt: TGTGCCACAAGGGGCCGCAGGGGCGGGGTGAACACTGAAGCTTTCTTT

d_gene: .
abundance: .
v_gene: TRBV3-1/TRBV3-2
j_gene: TRBJ2-1
CDR3aa: CASSQGGSMYNEQFF
CDR3nt: TGTGCCAGCAGCCAAGGAGGGAGTATGTACAATGAGCAGTTCTTC

d_gene: .
abundance: .
v_gene: TRBV9
j_gene: TRBJ2-6
CDR3aa: CASSPRVRPSGANVLTF
CDR3nt: TGTGCCAGCAGCCCCAGAGTGAGGCCCTCTGGGGCCAACGTCCTGACTTTC

d_gene: TRBD1
abundance: .
v_gene: TRBV5-5
j_gene: TRBJ2-1
CDR3aa: CASSRGDTGGGYNEQFF
CDR3nt: TGTGCCAGCAGCCGCGGCGACACAGGGGGTGGTTACAATGAGCAGTTCTTC

d_gene: .
abundance: .
v_gene: TRBV6-1
j_gene: TRBJ1-5
CDR3aa: CASSEGRAGTTQHF
CDR3nt: TGTGCCAGCAGTGAAGGAAGGGCAGGGACGACCCAGCATTTT

d_gene: TRBD1
abundance: .
v_gene: TRBV28
j_gene: TRBJ1-2
CDR3aa: CASSLRGPNYGYTF
CDR3nt: TGTGCCAGCAGTCTAAGGGGGCCCAACTATGGCTACACCTTC

d_gene: TRBD1
abundance: .
v_gene: TRBV5-1
j_gene: TRBJ2-3
CDR3aa: CASSADRATDTQYF
CDR3nt: TGCGCCAGCAGCGCCGACAGGGCGACAGATACGCAGTATTTT

d_gene: .
abundance: .
v_gene: TRBV25-1
j_gene: TRBJ2-1
CDR3aa: CASSGPEQFF
CDR3nt: TGTGCCAGCAGTGGCCCGGAGCAGTTCTTC

d_gene: .
abundance: .
v_gene: TRBV24-1
j_gene: TRBJ1-1
CDR3aa: CATSETGGRVAFF
CDR3nt: TGTGCCACCAGTGAAACGGGCGGGAGGGTGGCTTTCTTT

d_gene: .
abundance: .
v_gene: TRBV9
j_gene: TRBJ1-2
CDR3aa: CASSVGGSDYGYTF
CDR3nt: TGTGCCAGCAGCGTAGGGGGTTCGGACTATGGCTACACCTTC

d_gene: .
abundance: .
v_gene: TRBV9
j_gene: TRBJ2-4
CDR3aa: CASSVGDTTAKNIQYF
CDR3nt: TGTGCCAGCAGCGTAGGGGACACTACAGCCAAAAACATTCAGTACTTC

d_gene: .
abundance: .
v_gene: TRBV9
j_gene: TRBJ1-1
CDR3aa: CASSVGTDNTEAFF
CDR3nt: TGTGCCAGCAGCGTAGGGACAGATAACACTGAAGCTTTCTTT

d_gene: .
abundance: .
v_gene: TRBV10-2
j_gene: TRBJ1-4
CDR3aa: CASSEIGGAATNEKLFF
CDR3nt: TGCGCCAGCAGTGAGATTGGGGGAGCTGCAACTAATGAAAAACTGTTTTTT

d_gene: .
abundance: .
v_gene: TRBV12-3/TRBV12-4
j_gene: TRBJ2-3
CDR3aa: CASSVVDTQYF
CDR3nt: TGTGCCAGCAGCGTAGTAGATACGCAGTATTTT

d_gene: .
abundance: .
v_gene: TRBV7-8
j_gene: TRBJ2-7
CDR3aa: CASSSGTAAYEQYF
CDR3nt: TGTGCCAGCAGCTCAGGGACGGCGGCCTACGAGCAGTACTTC

d_gene: TRBD1
abundance: .
v_gene: TRBV7-9
j_gene: TRBJ1-4
CDR3aa: CASSWGKGARITNEKLFF
CDR3nt: TGTGCCAGCAGCTGGGGCAAGGGGGCGAGGATAACTAATGAAAAACTGTTTTTT

d_gene: .
abundance: .
v_gene: TRBV5-1
j_gene: TRBJ1-2
CDR3aa: CASSLGSQGLYGYTF
CDR3nt: TGCGCCAGCAGCTTAGGGAGTCAGGGGCTCTATGGCTACACCTTC

d_gene: .
abundance: .
v_gene: TRBV27
j_gene: TRBJ2-7
CDR3aa: CASSLHRLSYEQYF
CDR3nt: TGTGCCAGCAGTTTACACAGGCTCTCCTACGAGCAGTACTTC